This T cell receptor beta chain is drawn from a study of blood T cells in healthy people across ages. Concerning this clonotype itself: This likely reflects a read error, since a far larger clone is one base away.

Then a second PCR, running roughly 7 to 11 cycles, was carried out with a sample-barcoded 5' primer and a J-beta primer mix. TCRdb redid the calling of the 5' RACE reads with MiXCR, one entry per CDR3 protein. The repertoire holds some 930,000 distinct CDR3 sequences, roughly 28% seen once, with roughly a tenth in the top ten. The length of the CDR3 is 12 residues. Germline V gene data show CDR1 as SGHTA and CDR2 as FQGNSA. Sample donors were healthy Caucasian individuals that came from Russia, aged 6 to 90. These data were also filed under a second study, of T cells of mothers and their children. This second study says: Six children, together with their three healthy Caucasian mothers, made up the donors. Evidence of persistent microchimeric T cell clones was absent.

Sequenced sample: blood. The chain combines TRBV7-2 with TRBJ1-2, with D maybe TRBD1 (5 bases). The TCR was taken from a middle-aged woman in good health. CDR3 loop: CASSPDNYGHTF. DNA of the CDR3: TGTGCCAGCAGCCCGGACAACTATGGCCACACCTTC.